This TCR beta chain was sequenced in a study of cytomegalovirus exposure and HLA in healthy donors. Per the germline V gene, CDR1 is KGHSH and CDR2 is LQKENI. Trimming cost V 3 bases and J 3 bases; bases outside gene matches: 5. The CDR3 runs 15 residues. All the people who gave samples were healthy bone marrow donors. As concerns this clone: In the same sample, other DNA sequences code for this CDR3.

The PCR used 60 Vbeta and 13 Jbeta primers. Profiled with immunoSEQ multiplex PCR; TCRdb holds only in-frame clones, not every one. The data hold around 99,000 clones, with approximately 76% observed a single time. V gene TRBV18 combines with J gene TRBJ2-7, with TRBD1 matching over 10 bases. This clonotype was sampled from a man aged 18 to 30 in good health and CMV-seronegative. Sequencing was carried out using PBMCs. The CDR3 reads CASSPPGQGIYEQYF. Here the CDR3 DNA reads TGTGCCAGCTCACCCCCGGGACAGGGGATCTACGAGCAGTACTTC.